This T cell receptor beta chain was sequenced in a study of spatial heterogeneity in lung cancer. Turning to the study itself: Alpha-chain sequences were consistently detected in smaller numbers than beta-chain sequences. Study-level results: Blood contained ubiquitous expanded tumor TCRs more at resection than at follow-up.

The study tagged each TCR cDNA molecule with a unique molecular identifier. One entry per CDR3 protein results from TCRdb running MiXCR on the 5' RACE reads. The repertoire has about 25,000 distinct CDR3 sequences, around 6% of them found once; the top ten carry 20% to 25%. This clonotype was detected many times. The antigen remains unidentified. Germline CDR1 and CDR2: MNHEY and SVGEGT. V lost 5 bases and J lost 5, with 13 bases in between. This CDR3 has 13 residues. Sample time point: blood at routine non-recurrence follow-up after resection. Extraction of whole RNA from tumor, nontumor lung or frozen PBMC preceded unsorted sequencing.

The chain has TRBV6-2 or TRBV6-3 and TRBJ2-7; D might be TRBD1 (6 bases). The source material was PBMCs, sampled at follow-up. This receptor was taken from a male donor with early-stage non-small cell lung cancer. Written as DNA, the CDR3 is TGTGCCAGCAGTAAGCAGGGGTTTAACGAGCAGTACGTC. It codes for CASSKQGFNEQYV.